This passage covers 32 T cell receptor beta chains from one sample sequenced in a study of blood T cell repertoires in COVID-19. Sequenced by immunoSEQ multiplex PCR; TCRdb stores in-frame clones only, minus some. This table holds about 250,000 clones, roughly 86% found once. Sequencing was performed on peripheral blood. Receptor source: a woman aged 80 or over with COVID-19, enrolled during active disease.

The CDR3 bases are TGTGCCAGCAGTGAGAGACTGGGTTCCGGCACAGATACGCAGTATTTT. As protein: CASSERLGSGTDTQYF. The rearrangement uses TRBV6-1 and TRBJ2-3; D is undetermined. V was shortened by 3 bases and J by 1 base, with 14 bases between the two germline ends. The V gene's germline CDR1 is MNHNS and CDR2 SASEGT. This CDR3 is built from 16 residues.

DNA for the CDR3: TGTGCCAGCAGCAAGACAGACACCGGGGAGCTGTTTTTT. This gives the protein CASSKTDTGELFF. This rearrangement joins TRBV7-3 to TRBJ2-2; the D gene is possibly TRBD1 (5 bases). The CDR3 is made up of 13 amino acids. CDR1 and CDR2 (germline): SGHTA, FQGTGA. Deletions cut 5 bases from V and 3 bases from J, with 7 bases between.

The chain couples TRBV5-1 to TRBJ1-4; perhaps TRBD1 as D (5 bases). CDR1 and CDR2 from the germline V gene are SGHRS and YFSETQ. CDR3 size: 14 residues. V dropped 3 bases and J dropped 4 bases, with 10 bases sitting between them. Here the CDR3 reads CASSWQGNNEKLFF. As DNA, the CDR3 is TGCGCCAGCAGCTGGCAGGGCAATAATGAAAAACTGTTTTTT.

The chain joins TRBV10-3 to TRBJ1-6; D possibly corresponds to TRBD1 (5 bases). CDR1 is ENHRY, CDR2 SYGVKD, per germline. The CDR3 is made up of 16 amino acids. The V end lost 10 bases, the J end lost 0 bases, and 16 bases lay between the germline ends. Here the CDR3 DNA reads TGTGCCACCCTGGCGACAGATAGCTCCTATAATTCACCCCTCCACTTT. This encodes CATLATDSSYNSPLHF.

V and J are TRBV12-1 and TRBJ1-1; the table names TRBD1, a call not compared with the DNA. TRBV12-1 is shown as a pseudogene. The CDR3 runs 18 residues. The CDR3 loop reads CASSVKIRTGALGTEAFF. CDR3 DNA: TGTGCCAGCAGCGTTAAAATCAGGACAGGGGCATTGGGGACTGAAGCTTTCTTT.

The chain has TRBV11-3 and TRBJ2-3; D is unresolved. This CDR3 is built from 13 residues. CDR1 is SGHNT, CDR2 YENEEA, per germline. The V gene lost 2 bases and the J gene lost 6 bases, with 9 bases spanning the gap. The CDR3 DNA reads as TGTGCCAGCAGCTTATCAGTCCAGGATACGCAGTATTTT. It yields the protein CASSLSVQDTQYF. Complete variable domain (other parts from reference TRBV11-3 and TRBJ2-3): EAGVVQSPRYKIIEKKQPVAFWCNPISGHNTLYWYLQNLGQGPELLIRYENEEAVDDSQLPKDRFSAERLKGVDSTLKIQPAELGDSAVYLCASSLSVQDTQYFGPGTRLTVL.

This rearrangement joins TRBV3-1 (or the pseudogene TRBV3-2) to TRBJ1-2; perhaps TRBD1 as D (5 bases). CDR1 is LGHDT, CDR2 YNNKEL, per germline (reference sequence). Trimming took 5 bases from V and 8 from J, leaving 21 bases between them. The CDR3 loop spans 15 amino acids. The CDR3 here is CASSFLRAGGDGYTF. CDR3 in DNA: TGTGCCAGCAGCTTTCTACGGGCGGGGGGAGACGGCTACACCTTC.

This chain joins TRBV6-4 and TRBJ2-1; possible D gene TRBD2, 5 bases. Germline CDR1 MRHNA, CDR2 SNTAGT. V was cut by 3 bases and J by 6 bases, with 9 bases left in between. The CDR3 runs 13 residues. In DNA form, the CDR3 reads TGTGCCAGCAGTGAGTCGGGATTCAATGAGCAGTTCTTC. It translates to CASSESGFNEQFF.

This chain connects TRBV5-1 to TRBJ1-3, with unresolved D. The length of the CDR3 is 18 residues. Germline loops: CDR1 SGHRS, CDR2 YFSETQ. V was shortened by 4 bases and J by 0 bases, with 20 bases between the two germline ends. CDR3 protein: CASSPGTFPLSSGNTIYF. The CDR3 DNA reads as TGCGCCAGCAGCCCCGGTACCTTTCCTCTTAGCTCTGGAAACACCATATATTTT.

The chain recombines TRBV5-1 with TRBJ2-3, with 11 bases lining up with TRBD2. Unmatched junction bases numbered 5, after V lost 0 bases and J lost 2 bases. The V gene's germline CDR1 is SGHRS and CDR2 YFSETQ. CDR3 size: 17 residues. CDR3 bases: TGCGCCAGCAGCTTGGCGGGACTAGCGGTTAACACAGATACGCAGTATTTT. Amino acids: CASSLAGLAVNTDTQYF.

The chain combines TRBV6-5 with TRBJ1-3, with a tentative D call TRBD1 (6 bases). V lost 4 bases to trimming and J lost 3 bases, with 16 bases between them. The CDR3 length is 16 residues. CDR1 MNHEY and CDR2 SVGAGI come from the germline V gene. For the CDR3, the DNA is TGTGCCAGCAGTTCCACACAGGGTTCTCGTGGAAACACCATATATTTT. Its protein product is CASSSTQGSRGNTIYF.

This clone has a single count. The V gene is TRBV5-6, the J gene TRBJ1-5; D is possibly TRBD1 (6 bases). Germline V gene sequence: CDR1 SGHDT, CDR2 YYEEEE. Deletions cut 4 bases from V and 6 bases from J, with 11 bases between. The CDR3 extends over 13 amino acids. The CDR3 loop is CASSAGGLQPQHF. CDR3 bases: TGTGCCAGCAGCGCCGGGGGGCTTCAGCCCCAGCATTTT.

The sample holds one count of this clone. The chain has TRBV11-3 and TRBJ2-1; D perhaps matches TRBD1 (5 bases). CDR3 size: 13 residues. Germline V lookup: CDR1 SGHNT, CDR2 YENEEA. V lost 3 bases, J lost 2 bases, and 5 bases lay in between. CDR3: CASSLGPYNEQFF. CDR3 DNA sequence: TGTGCCAGCAGCTTGGGGCCCTACAATGAGCAGTTCTTC.

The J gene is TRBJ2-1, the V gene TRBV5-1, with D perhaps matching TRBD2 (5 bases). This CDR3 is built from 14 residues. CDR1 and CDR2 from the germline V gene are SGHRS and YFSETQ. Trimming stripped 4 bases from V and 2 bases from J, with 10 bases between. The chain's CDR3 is CASSKPGTYNEQFF. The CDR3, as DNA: TGCGCCAGCAGCAAACCCGGGACCTACAATGAGCAGTTCTTC.

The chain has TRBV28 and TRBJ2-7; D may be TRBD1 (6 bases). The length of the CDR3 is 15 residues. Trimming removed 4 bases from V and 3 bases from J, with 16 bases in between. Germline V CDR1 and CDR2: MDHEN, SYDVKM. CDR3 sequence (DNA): TGTGCCAGCAGTTCCTCACTGGGGGCGAACTACGAGCAGTACTTC. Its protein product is CASSSSLGANYEQYF. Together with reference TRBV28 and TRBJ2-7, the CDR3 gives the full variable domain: DVKVTQSSRYLVKRTGEKVFLECVQDMDHENMFWYRQDPGLGLRLIYFSYDVKMKEKGDIPEGYSVSREKKERFSLILESASTNQTSMYLCASSSSLGANYEQYFGPGTRLTVT.

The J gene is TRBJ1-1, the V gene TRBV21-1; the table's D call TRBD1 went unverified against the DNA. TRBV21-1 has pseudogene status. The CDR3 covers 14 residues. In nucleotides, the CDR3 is TGTGCCAGCAGCCCGGGACAACAGAACACTGAAGCTTTCTTT. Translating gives CASSPGQQNTEAFF.

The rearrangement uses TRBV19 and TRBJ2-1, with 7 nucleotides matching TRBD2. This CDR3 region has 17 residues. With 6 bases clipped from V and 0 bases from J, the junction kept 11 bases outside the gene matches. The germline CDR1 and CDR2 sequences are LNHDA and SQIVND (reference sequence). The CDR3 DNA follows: TGTGCCAGTAGGTCTCTTGGGAGCGGGGCCTCCTACAATGAGCAGTTCTTC. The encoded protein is CASRSLGSGASYNEQFF. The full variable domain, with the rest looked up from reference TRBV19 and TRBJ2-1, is DGGITQSPKYLFRKEGQNVTLSCEQNLNHDAMYWYRQDPGQGLRLIYYSQIVNDFQKGDIAEGYSVSREKKESFPLTVTSAQKNPTAFYLCASRSLGSGASYNEQFFGPGTRLTVL.

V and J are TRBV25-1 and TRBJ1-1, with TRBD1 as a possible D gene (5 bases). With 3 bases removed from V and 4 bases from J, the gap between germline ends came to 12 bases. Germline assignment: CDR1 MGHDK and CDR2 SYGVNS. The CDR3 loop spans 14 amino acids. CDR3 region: CASSEVGASTEAFF. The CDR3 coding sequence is TGTGCCAGCAGTGAGGTAGGGGCCTCCACTGAAGCTTTCTTT.

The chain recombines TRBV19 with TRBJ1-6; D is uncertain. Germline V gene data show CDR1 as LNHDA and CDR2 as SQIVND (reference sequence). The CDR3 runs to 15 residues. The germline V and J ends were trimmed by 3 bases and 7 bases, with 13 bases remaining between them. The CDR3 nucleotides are TGTGCCAGTAGTATCGGGGTCCTTACAAATTCACCCCTCCACTTT. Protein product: CASSIGVLTNSPLHF.

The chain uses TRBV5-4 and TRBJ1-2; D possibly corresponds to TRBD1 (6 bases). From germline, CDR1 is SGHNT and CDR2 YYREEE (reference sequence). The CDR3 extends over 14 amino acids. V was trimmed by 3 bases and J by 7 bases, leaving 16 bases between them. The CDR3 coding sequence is TGTGCCAGCAGCTCCGGGCGGGGGGCGTTTGGCTACACCTTC. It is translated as CASSSGRGAFGYTF.

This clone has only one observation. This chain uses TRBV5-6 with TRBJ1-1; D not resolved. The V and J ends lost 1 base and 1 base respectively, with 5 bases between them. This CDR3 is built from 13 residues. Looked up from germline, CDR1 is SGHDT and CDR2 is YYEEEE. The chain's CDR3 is CASSLYRNTEAFF. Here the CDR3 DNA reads TGTGCCAGCAGCTTGTACAGGAACACTGAAGCTTTCTTT.

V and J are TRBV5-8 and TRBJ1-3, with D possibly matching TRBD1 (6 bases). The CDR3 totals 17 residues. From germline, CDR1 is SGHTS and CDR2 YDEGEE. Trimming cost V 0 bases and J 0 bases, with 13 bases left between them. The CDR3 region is CASSLAARGYSGNTIYF. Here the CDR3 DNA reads TGTGCCAGCAGCTTGGCCGCCAGGGGCTACTCTGGAAACACCATATATTTT.

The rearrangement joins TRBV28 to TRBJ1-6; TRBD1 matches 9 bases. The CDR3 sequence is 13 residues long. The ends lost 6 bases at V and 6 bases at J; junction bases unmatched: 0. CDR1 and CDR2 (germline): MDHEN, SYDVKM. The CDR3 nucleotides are TGTGCCAGCAGGGACAGGGGTAATTCACCCCTCCACTTT. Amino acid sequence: CASRDRGNSPLHF.

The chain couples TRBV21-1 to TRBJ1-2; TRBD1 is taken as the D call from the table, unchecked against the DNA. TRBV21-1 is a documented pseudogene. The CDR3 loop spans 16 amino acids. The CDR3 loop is CASGTGTGGENYGYTF. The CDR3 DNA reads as TGTGCCAGCGGGACCGGGACAGGGGGCGAAAACTATGGCTACACCTTC.

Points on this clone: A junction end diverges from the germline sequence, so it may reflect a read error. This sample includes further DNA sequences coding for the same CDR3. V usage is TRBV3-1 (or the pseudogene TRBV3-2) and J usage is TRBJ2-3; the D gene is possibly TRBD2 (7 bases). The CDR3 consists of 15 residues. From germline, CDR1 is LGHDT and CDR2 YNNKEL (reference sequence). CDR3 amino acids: CASSQGGGRTDTQYF. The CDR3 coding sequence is TGCGCCAGCAGCCAGGGCGGGGGCCGCACAGATACGCAGTATTTT.

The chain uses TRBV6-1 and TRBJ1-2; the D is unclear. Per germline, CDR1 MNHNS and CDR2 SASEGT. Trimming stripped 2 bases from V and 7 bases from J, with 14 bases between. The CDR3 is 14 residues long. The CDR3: CASSESDKVGGYTF. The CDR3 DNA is TGTGCCAGCAGTGAATCCGACAAGGTCGGTGGCTACACCTTC.

CDR3 amino acids: CASSPRQRVSTNEKLFF. The CDR3 DNA follows: TGTGCCAGCAGCCCACGACAGAGAGTTTCAACTAATGAAAAACTGTTTTTT. The gene calls are TRBV7-9 and TRBJ1-4, with a tentative D call TRBD1 (5 bases). CDR1 and CDR2 from the germline V gene are SEHNR and FQNEAQ (reference sequence). Trimming took 5 bases from V and 0 from J, leaving 16 bases between them. This CDR3 region has 17 residues.

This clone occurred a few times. This CDR3 is CASSGARAGNTIYF. For the CDR3, the DNA is TGTGCCAGTAGTGGGGCCCGAGCTGGAAACACCATATATTTT. V and J are TRBV19 and TRBJ1-3; TRBD1 is a possible D gene (5 bases). This CDR3 contains 14 residues. The V and J ends lost 5 bases and 2 bases respectively, with 10 bases between them. Germline CDR1 and CDR2: LNHDA and SQIVND (reference sequence). Full variable domain (rest looked up from reference TRBV19 and TRBJ1-3): DGGITQSPKYLFRKEGQNVTLSCEQNLNHDAMYWYRQDPGQGLRLIYYSQIVNDFQKGDIAEGYSVSREKKESFPLTVTSAQKNPTAFYLCASSGARAGNTIYFGEGSWLTVV.

The CDR3 reads CASSPVAGGPRSTDTQYF. The CDR3, as DNA: TGTGCCAGCTCACCTGTGGCGGGGGGGCCCAGAAGCACAGATACGCAGTATTTT. V gene TRBV18 combines with J gene TRBJ2-3; 9 bases fit TRBD2. There are 18 residues in the CDR3. CDR1 and CDR2 (germline): KGHSH, LQKENI. The trim removed 3 bases at V and 0 bases at J, leaving 10 bases unmatched.

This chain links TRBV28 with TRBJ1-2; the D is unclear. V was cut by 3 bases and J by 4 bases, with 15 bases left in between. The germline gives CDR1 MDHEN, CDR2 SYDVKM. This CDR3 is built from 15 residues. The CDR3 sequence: CASSFAPELRYGYTF. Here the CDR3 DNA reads TGTGCCAGCAGTTTTGCCCCCGAACTCCGCTATGGCTACACCTTC.

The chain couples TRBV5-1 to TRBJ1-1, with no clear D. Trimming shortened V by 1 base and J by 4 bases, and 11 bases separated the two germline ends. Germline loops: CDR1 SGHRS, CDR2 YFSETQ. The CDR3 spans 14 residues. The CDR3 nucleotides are TGCGCCAGCAGCTTGCCCCTGGGGAGCACTGAAGCTTTCTTT. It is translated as CASSLPLGSTEAFF.

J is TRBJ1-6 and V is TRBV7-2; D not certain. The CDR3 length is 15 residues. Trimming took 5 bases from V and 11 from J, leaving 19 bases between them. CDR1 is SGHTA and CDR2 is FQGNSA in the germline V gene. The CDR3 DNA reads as TGTGCCAGCAGCCCCCAGCAACAGCTCCAGGCACCCCTCCACTTT. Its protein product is CASSPQQQLQAPLHF.